The following is a T cell receptor (beta chain) sequence with its context. Per the original methods: Estimated nucleated cell counts came from reference gene primer amplification. Libraries were prepared by immunoSEQ multiplex PCR; TCRdb keeps only in-frame clonotypes and omits some of them. That table gives V, J and clone size, and the DNA gave D and trimming. The table has 150,000 to 200,000 clones, about 82% seen once. The data were obtained in a study of blood T cell repertoires in COVID-19. Turning to the study itself: The United States, Italy and Spain provided the acute and convalescent COVID-19 samples. From T cells, B-cell-depleted T cells, or PBMCs came the material, which was cDNA or gDNA.

CDR3 size: 17 residues. The V end lost 4 bases, the J end lost 6 bases, and 23 bases lay between the germline ends. CDR1 is LGHNA, CDR2 YSLEER, per germline. The clonotype comes from a woman aged 25 to 39 with acute or convalescent COVID-19. The sample comprised peripheral blood. This chain links TRBV4-3 with TRBJ2-3; D possibly corresponds to TRBD1 (7 bases). As DNA, the CDR3 is TGCGCCAGCAGCCCCGCCAGGGGGGCCCGGCGGGGTGATACGCAGTATTTT. It encodes CASSPARGARRGDTQYF.